This T cell receptor beta chain was observed in a study of blood T cell repertoires in COVID-19. About the study: Material from acute and convalescent COVID-19 was sourced from the United States, Italy and Spain.

In the original analysis: Amplifying reference gene primers gave estimates of nucleated cell counts. Sequencing used immunoSEQ multiplex PCR; TCRdb keeps in-frame clones, though not all of them. The V and J calls and the clone size are those of that table, but D and trimming were determined from the DNA. The sample carries a few hundred thousand clones, about 89% recorded once. This clone occurred a few times. Germline V lookup: CDR1 MDHEN, CDR2 SYDVKM. The CDR3 is 11 residues long. The ends were cut back, 3 bases at V and 6 bases at J, with 5 bases in the middle. The V and J genes are TRBV28 and TRBJ1-1; D is unresolved. Sequenced material: peripheral blood. This TCR derives from a middle-aged man with acute or convalescent COVID-19. CDR3: CASSFRSEAFF. CDR3 DNA sequence: TGTGCCAGCAGTTTTCGGTCTGAAGCTTTCTTT.